This T cell receptor beta chain emerged from a study of blood T cell repertoires in COVID-19. About the study: From the United States, Italy and Spain came samples of acute and convalescent COVID-19. From T cells, B-cell-depleted T cells, or PBMCs came the material, which was cDNA or gDNA.

Deletions cut 1 base from V and 8 bases from J, with 14 bases between. This CDR3 has 15 residues. Germline CDR1 is SGHDN and CDR2 is FVKESK. Methods used by the authors: Reference gene primer amplification in the assay estimated nucleated cell counts. Here immunoSEQ multiplex PCR was the method, and the copy in TCRdb shows in-frame clones only, minus some. For V, J and clone size, that table is used; D and trimming come from the DNA. The sample yields roughly 190,000 clones, more than 70% seen once. J is TRBJ1-4 and V is TRBV14, with D uncertain. The sequencing input was peripheral blood. This receptor was identified in a man aged 50-59 years with active or convalescent COVID-19. As DNA, the CDR3 is TGTGCCAGCAGCCAAGTTCGGGGAGGGCCGGAAAAACTGTTTTTT. Translation: CASSQVRGGPEKLFF.